This T cell receptor beta chain was recorded in a study of vaccination and CD4 T cells after COVID-19. Study overall: A median of about 98 days (range 35 to 161) separated diagnosis from post-COVID sampling. The authors used overlapping spike peptides from SARS-CoV-2, HCoV-NL63, HCoV-OC43 and HCoV-229E to stimulate cells.

CDR3 size: 14 residues. V shed 3 bases and J shed 3 bases, with 11 bases lying between them. Looked up from germline, CDR1 is MNHNS and CDR2 is SASEGT. Regarding treatment: approximately 10-day PBMC culture with coronavirus spike peptide pools or control peptides (ViraFEST assay). ViraFEST used peptide pools to expand antigen-specific T cells and subsequently sequenced their TCRs. The culture of 2 million or so PBMCs per well included 9.5 to 10 IU/ml IL-2 and about 10 ug/ml peptide pools. With the Oncomine TCR Beta short-read assay, DNA from cultured CD4+ T cells was sequenced. TCRdb reprocessed the PCR reads via MiXCR and lists one record per CDR3 protein. Altogether 9,500 to 15,000 distinct CDR3 sequences are present, 45% to 50% being singletons, with the ten largest covering 15% to 25%. This clonotype came up a few times. Its antigen is not known.

This chain connects TRBV6-1 to TRBJ1-1; D possibly corresponds to TRBD1 (5 bases). The sequenced sample was CD4+ T cells from blood, cultured in vitro. The origin of this receptor is a human donor who had recovered from COVID-19. CDR3 residues: CASSETRVHTEAFF. The CDR3 nucleotides are TGTGCCAGCAGTGAGACCAGGGTGCACACTGAAGCTTTCTTT.